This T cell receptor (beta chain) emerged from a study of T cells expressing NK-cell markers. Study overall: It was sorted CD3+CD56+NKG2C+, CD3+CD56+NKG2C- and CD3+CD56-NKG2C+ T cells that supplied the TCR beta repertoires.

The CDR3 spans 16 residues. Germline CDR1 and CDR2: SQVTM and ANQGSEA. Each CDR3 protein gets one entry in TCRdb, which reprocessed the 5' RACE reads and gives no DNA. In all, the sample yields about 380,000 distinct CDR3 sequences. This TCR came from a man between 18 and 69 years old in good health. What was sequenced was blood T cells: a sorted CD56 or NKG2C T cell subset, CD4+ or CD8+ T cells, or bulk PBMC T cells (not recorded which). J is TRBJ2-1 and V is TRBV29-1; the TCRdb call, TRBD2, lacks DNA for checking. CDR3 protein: CSVGGSRGGPNNEQFF.